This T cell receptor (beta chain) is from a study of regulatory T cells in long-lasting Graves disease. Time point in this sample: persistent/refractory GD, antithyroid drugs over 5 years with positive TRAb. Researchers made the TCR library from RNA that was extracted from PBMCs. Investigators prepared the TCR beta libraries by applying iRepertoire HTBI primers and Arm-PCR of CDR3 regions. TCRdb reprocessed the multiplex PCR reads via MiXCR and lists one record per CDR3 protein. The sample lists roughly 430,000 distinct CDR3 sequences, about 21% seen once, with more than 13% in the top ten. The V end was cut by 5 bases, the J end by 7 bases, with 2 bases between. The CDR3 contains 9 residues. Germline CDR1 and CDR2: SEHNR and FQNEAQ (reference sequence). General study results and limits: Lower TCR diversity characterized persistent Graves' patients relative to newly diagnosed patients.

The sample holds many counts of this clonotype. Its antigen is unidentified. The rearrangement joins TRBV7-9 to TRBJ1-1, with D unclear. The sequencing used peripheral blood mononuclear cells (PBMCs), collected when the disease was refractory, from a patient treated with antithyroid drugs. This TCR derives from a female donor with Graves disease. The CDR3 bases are TGTGCCAGCAGCGGTGAAGCTTTCTTT. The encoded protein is CASSGEAFF.